The 19 T cell receptor beta chains listed next were all sequenced from one sample in a study of cytomegalovirus exposure and HLA in healthy donors. PCR involved 60 Vbeta and 13 Jbeta primers. Repertoires were generated with immunoSEQ multiplex PCR, while TCRdb's copy carries only in-frame clones and drops some. The sample lists roughly 160,000 clones, approximately 84% occurring once. Sequencing input: PBMCs. The receptor source for this set is a boy aged 2 to 10 in good health and CMV-seronegative.

DNA of the CDR3: TGCAGCGTCCAGGGGGCTTCTGGAAACACCATATATTTT. Translation: CSVQGASGNTIYF. J is TRBJ1-3 and V is TRBV29-1; 8 bases map to TRBD1. The V and J ends lost 6 bases and 1 base, in that order; junction bases with no gene match: 2. This CDR3 is 13 amino acids long. CDR1 and CDR2 from the germline V gene are SQVTM and ANQGSEA.

This clone occurred a few times. This sequence joins TRBV2 and TRBJ1-5; D is uncertain. The germline CDR1 and CDR2 sequences are SNHLY and FYNNEI. V lost 8 bases and J 6 bases, leaving 14 bases between the germline ends. This CDR3 is 13 amino acids long. DNA of the CDR3: TGTGCCAGCGCCACCGAGGCCGCTCAGCCCCAGCATTTT. This translates into CASATEAAQPQHF.

This chain connects TRBV25-1 to TRBJ2-7, with 9 positions matching TRBD2. Losses at the gene ends were 4 bases for V and 3 bases for J; bases not matched to a gene: 13. The CDR3 is 17 amino acids. Per the germline V gene, CDR1 is MGHDK and CDR2 is SYGVNS. CDR3 region: CASSGVVGTSRGYEQYF. CDR3 DNA: TGTGCCAGCAGTGGGGTGGTCGGGACTAGCAGGGGCTACGAGCAGTACTTC.

The genes are TRBV7-2 and TRBJ2-7; a weak D match, TRBD2 (6 bases). CDR1 and CDR2 from the germline V gene are SGHTA and FQGNSA. V lost 1 base, J lost 0 bases, and 10 bases lay in between. The CDR3 spans 15 residues. CDR3 sequence: CASSLDSGSSYEQYF. The CDR3 DNA follows: TGTGCCAGCAGCTTAGATAGCGGAAGCTCCTACGAGCAGTACTTC.

The count of this clone is one. The V gene is TRBV6-1, the J gene TRBJ2-5; perhaps TRBD2 as D (5 bases). CDR3 length: 15 residues. Trimming cost V 1 base and J 5 bases, with 14 bases left between them. CDR1 and CDR2 from the germline V gene are MNHNS and SASEGT. The CDR3, as DNA: TGTGCCAGCAGTGAAGGGCGAGGGAGCTGGGAGACCCAGTACTTC. Its protein is CASSEGRGSWETQYF.

The rearrangement uses TRBV11-2 and TRBJ1-2; tentative D call: TRBD1 (5 bases). Deletions cut 1 base from V and 8 bases from J, with 11 bases between. The length of the CDR3 is 13 residues. The germline gives CDR1 SGHAT, CDR2 FQNNGV. The CDR3 spells CASSLGDLWGYTF. CDR3 nucleotides: TGTGCCAGCAGCTTAGGGGACTTGTGGGGCTACACCTTC.

DNA of the CDR3: TGTGCCAGCAGCCTTTACCCCCGAGGTATGAACACTGAAGCTTTCTTT. Its protein is CASSLYPRGMNTEAFF. The gene calls are TRBV7-9 and TRBJ1-1; D uncertain. V was pared by 5 bases and J by 0 bases, with 16 bases between. Per germline, CDR1 SEHNR and CDR2 FQNEAQ (reference sequence). The CDR3 extends over 16 amino acids.

The chain links TRBV5-4 to TRBJ2-3; D is ambiguous. The germline CDR1 and CDR2 sequences are SGHNT and YYREEE (reference sequence). There are 16 residues in the CDR3. V was cut by 0 bases and J by 0 bases, with 11 bases left in between. CDR3 region: CASSLGWPPSTDTQYF. CDR3 coding DNA: TGTGCCAGCAGCTTGGGATGGCCACCTAGCACAGATACGCAGTATTTT.

This clone was seen only once. The V gene is TRBV5-1, the J gene TRBJ2-2; no clear D gene. The CDR3 extends over 15 amino acids. V lost 2 bases and J lost 3, with 11 bases in between. The germline CDR1 and CDR2 sequences are SGHRS and YFSETQ. Here the CDR3 DNA reads TGCGCCAGCAGCTTTGGAGTAGCTGACACCGGGGAGCTGTTTTTT. Translated, it gives CASSFGVADTGELFF.

V usage is TRBV28 and J usage is TRBJ2-1; D possibly corresponds to TRBD1 (6 bases). Germline-derived CDR1 and CDR2 are MDHEN and SYDVKM. CDR3 length equals 14 residues. Trimming stripped 4 bases from V and 3 bases from J, with 10 bases between. The CDR3 nucleotides are TGTGCCAGCAGTTCCCCCAGGGGCTACAATGAGCAGTTCTTC. This gives the protein CASSSPRGYNEQFF.

This rearrangement joins TRBV2 to TRBJ2-3; 8 nucleotides line up with TRBD2. The CDR3 sequence is 15 residues long. Germline V CDR1 and CDR2: SNHLY, FYNNEI. The trim removed 5 bases at V and 0 bases at J, leaving 4 bases unmatched. Here the CDR3 DNA reads TGTGCCAGCAGTCCCACTAGCGGTAGCACAGATACGCAGTATTTT. Its translation: CASSPTSGSTDTQYF.

The chain couples TRBV6-5 to TRBJ2-5; 7 bases line up with TRBD1. The DNA end is a closer match to TRBJ2-7, so the J assignment may be wrong. The germline V gene has CDR1 MNHEY and CDR2 SVGAGI. CDR3 length: 14 amino acids. The CDR3 sequence: CASSSQGVDYEQYF. As DNA, the CDR3 is TGTGCCAGCAGTTCCCAGGGGGTCGACTACGAGCAGTACTTC.

The chain combines TRBV7-8 with TRBJ2-1; perhaps TRBD2 as D (5 bases). The CDR3 runs to 12 residues. CDR1 is SGHVS and CDR2 is FQNEAQ in the germline V gene. Deletions cut 4 bases from V and 7 bases from J, with 8 bases between. CDR3 bases: TGTGCCAGCAGCTGGAGCGGAAATGAGCAGTTCTTC. Encoded protein: CASSWSGNEQFF. The full variable domain, rest sourced from reference TRBV7-8 and TRBJ2-1, is GAGVSQSPRYKVAKRGQDVALRCDPISGHVSLFWYQQALGQGPEFLTYFQNEAQLDKSGLPSDRFFAERPEGSVSTLKIQRTQQEDSAVYLCASSWSGNEQFFGPGTRLTVL.

The chain has TRBV5-1 and TRBJ2-5; 11 bases are a match to TRBD2. Germline V gene sequence: CDR1 SGHRS, CDR2 YFSETQ. The ends lost 3 bases at V and 5 bases at J; junction bases unmatched: 3. The CDR3 is 14 amino acids. The CDR3 sequence: CASSSSGRQETQYF. CDR3 bases: TGCGCCAGCAGCTCTAGCGGGAGGCAGGAGACCCAGTACTTC. Full variable domain (outside the CDR3, taken from reference TRBV5-1 and TRBJ2-5): KAGVTQTPRYLIKTRGQQVTLSCSPISGHRSVSWYQQTPGQGLQFLFEYFSETQRNKGNFPGRFSGRQFSNSRSEMNVSTLELGDSALYLCASSSSGRQETQYFGPGTRLLVL.

This chain links TRBV6-4 with TRBJ2-3; TRBD2 aligns across 7 bases. Trimming removed 8 bases from V and 0 bases from J; junction bases left unmatched: 8. This CDR3 comprises 15 residues. The germline CDR1 and CDR2 sequences are MRHNA and SNTAGT. As DNA, the CDR3 is TGTGCCAGCTCCGGCGGGGGACCTAGCACAGATACGCAGTATTTT. It translates to CASSGGGPSTDTQYF.

The J gene is TRBJ2-7, the V gene TRBV7-6; 7 bases fit TRBD1. J lost 6 bases, V lost 5 bases, and 7 bases had no gene match. Germline V gene lookup returns CDR1 SGHVS and CDR2 FNYEAQ. The length of the CDR3 is 13 residues. The CDR3 DNA follows: TGTGCCAGCAGCACCCGGGACAGTGGCGAGCAGTACTTC. This translates into CASSTRDSGEQYF.

V is TRBV6-6 and J is TRBJ1-5, with D possibly being TRBD1 (5 bases). Per germline, CDR1 MNHNY and CDR2 SVGAGI (reference sequence). The CDR3 is 15 amino acids. Trimming took off 2 bases at V and 5 bases at J, with 13 bases between the two ends. The CDR3 DNA sequence: TGTGCCAGCAGTTACGAGGCAGGGTCACATCAGCCCCAGCATTTT. It is translated as CASSYEAGSHQPQHF.

The chain is built from TRBV7-2 and TRBJ2-2; 10 nucleotides match TRBD1. The CDR3 has 15 residues. Germline CDR1 is SGHTA and CDR2 is FQGNSA. V lost 3 bases and J lost 4; bases outside the gene matches: 2. The CDR3 here is CASSFRTGGTGELFF. CDR3 nucleotide sequence: TGTGCCAGCAGCTTTCGGACAGGGGGCACCGGGGAGCTGTTTTTT.

The V and J genes are TRBV7-6 and TRBJ2-3; 13 nucleotides align to TRBD2. This CDR3 region has 20 residues. Trimming at V came to 4 bases and at J to 0 bases, leaving 13 bases not matched to a gene. Germline loops: CDR1 SGHVS, CDR2 FNYEAQ. CDR3 bases: TGTGCCAGCAGCTCTAAAACATCCGGGACTAGCGGGGCTAGCACAGATACGCAGTATTTT. It yields the protein CASSSKTSGTSGASTDTQYF. Based on the CDR3 plus reference TRBV7-6 and TRBJ2-3, the full variable domain is GAGVSQSPRYKVTKRGQDVALRCDPISGHVSLYWYRQALGQGPEFLTYFNYEAQQDKSGLPNDRFSAERPEGSISTLTIQRTEQRDSAMYRCASSSKTSGTSGASTDTQYFGPGTRLTVL.